The clone carrying this T cell receptor (beta chain) has only one observation. What it binds is not known. The data are from a study of lymphopenia after photon versus proton radiotherapy. The study, taken as a whole, reports: Only patients who died were analyzed for survival; proton advantage is unproven. Photon-treated patients lost naive T cells and TCR diversity; proton-treated stayed stable.

Looked up from germline, CDR1 is MDHEN and CDR2 is SYDVKM. Trimming pared 7 bases from V and 0 bases from J, leaving 15 bases between. CDR3 length equals 15 residues. The protocol was immunoSEQ multiplex PCR, while the TCRdb copy is restricted to in-frame clones and leaves out a portion. There are 25,000 to 35,000 clones in the sample; 75% to 90% occur only once, and around 6.5% lies in the top ten. The receptor comes from a woman between 45 and 65 years old with pancreatic cancer. The source was peripheral blood, collected from a patient treated with photon-based radiotherapy. This chain uses TRBV28 with TRBJ2-5; D might be TRBD1 (6 bases). Written as DNA, the CDR3 is TGTGCCAGCACCACTGGGGGCCTGTACCAAGAGACCCAGTACTTC. It codes for CASTTGGLYQETQYF.